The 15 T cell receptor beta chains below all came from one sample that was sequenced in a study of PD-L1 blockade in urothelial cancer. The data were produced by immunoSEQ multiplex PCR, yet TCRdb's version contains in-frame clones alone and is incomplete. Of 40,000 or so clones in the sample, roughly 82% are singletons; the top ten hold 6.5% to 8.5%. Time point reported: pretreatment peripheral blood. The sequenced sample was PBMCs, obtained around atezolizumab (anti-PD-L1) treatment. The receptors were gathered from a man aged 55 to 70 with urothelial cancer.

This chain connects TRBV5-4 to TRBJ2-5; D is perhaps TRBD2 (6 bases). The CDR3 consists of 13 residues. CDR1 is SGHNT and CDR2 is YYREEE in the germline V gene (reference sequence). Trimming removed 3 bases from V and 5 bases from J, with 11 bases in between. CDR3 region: CASSWDSTETQYF. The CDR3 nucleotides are TGTGCCAGCAGCTGGGACTCCACGGAGACCCAGTACTTC.

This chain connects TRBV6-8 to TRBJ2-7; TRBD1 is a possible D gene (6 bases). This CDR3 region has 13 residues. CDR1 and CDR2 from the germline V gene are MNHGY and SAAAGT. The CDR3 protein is CSCRQGTAYEQYF. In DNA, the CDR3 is TGTTCTTGCAGGCAGGGGACGGCATACGAGCAGTACTTC.

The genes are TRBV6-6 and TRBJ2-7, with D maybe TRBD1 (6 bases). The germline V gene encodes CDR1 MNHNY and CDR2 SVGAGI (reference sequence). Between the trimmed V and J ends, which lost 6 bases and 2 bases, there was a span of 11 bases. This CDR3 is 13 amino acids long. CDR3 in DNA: TGTGCCAGCAGAGGGACAAGAACCTACGAGCAGTACTTC. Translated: CASRGTRTYEQYF.

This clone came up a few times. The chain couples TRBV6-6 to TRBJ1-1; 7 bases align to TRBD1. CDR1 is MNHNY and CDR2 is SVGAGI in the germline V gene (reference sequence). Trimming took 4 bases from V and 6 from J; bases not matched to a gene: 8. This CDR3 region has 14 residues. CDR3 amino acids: CASSLGGGSAEAFF. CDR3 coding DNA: TGTGCCAGCAGTTTAGGAGGGGGCAGCGCTGAAGCTTTCTTT.

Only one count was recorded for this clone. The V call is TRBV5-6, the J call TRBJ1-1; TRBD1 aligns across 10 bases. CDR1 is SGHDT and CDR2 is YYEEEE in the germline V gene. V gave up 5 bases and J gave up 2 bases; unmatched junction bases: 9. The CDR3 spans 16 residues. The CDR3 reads CASRVGDRGFNTEAFF. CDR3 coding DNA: TGTGCCAGCAGGGTGGGGGACAGGGGCTTTAACACTGAAGCTTTCTTT.

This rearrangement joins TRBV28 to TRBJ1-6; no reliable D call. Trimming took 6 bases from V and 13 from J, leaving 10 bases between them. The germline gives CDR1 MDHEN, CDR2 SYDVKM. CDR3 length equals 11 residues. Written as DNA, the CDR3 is TGTGCCAGCAGATCCACGGGGCCCCTCCACTTT. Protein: CASRSTGPLHF.

The CDR3 region has the DNA TGTGCCAGCAGCTTAGGAGCCCGCACAGATACGCAGTATTTT. Translating it yields CASSLGARTDTQYF. This rearrangement joins TRBV7-2 to TRBJ2-3; D is ambiguous. Germline values: CDR1 SGHTA, CDR2 FQGNSA. Between the trimmed V and J ends, which lost 1 base and 1 base, there was a span of 6 bases. The CDR3 runs 14 residues.

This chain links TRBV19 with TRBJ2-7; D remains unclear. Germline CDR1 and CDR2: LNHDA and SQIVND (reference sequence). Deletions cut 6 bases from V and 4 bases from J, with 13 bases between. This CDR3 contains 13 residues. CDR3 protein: CASSLSTGYEQYF. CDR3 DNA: TGTGCCAGTAGCCTGAGCACGGGTTACGAGCAGTACTTC.

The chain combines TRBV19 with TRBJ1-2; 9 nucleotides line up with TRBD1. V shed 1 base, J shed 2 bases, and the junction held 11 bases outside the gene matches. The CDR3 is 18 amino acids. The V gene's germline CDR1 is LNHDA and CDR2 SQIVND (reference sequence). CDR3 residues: CASSIAPGPGTGNYGYTF. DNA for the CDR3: TGTGCCAGTAGTATAGCTCCCGGTCCCGGGACAGGGAACTATGGCTACACCTTC.

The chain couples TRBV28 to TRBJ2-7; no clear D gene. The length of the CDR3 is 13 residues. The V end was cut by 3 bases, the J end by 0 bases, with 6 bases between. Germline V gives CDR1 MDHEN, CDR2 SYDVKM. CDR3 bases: TGTGCCAGCAGTTTGCGGAACTCCTACGAGCAGTACTTC. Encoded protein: CASSLRNSYEQYF.

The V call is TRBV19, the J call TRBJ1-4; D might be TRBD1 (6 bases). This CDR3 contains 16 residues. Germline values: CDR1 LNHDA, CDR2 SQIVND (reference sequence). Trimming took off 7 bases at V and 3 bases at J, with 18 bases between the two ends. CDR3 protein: CASTDKGGNPNEKLFF. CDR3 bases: TGTGCCAGTACTGACAAAGGGGGTAATCCTAATGAAAAACTGTTTTTT.

Here the CDR3 reads CASKLAGFTGELFF. For the CDR3, the DNA is TGTGCCAGCAAGCTAGCGGGGTTCACCGGGGAGCTGTTTTTT. The rearrangement uses TRBV6-1 and TRBJ2-2, with 9 bases fitting TRBD2. The CDR3 is 14 amino acids. The V segment lost 7 bases and the J segment 4 bases; nucleotides outside the gene matches: 4. Germline CDR1 MNHNS, CDR2 SASEGT.

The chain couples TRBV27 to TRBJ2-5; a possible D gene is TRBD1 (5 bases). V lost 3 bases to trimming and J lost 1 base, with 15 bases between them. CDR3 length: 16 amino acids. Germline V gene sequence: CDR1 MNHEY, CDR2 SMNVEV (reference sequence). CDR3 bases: TGTGCCAGCAGTTTCTCACCAGGGCGGATCCAAGAGACCCAGTACTTC. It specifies CASSFSPGRIQETQYF.

CDR3 coding DNA: TGTGCCAGCAGCAAGAACCGGGACAGGGGTCGAGATACGCAGTATTTT. It translates to CASSKNRDRGRDTQYF. The rearrangement joins TRBV7-7 to TRBJ2-3, with TRBD1 matching 10 bases. CDR1 and CDR2 from the germline V gene are SSHAT and FNYEAQ (reference sequence). V shed 5 bases and J 5 bases; nucleotides not matched to a gene: 10. The length of the CDR3 is 16 residues.

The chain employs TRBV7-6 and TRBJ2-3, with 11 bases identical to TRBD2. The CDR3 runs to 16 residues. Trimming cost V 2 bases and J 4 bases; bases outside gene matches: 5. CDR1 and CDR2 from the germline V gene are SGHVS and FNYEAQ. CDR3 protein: CASSLTLAGGSDTQYF. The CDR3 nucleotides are TGTGCCAGCAGCTTAACCTTAGCGGGGGGGTCAGATACGCAGTATTTT. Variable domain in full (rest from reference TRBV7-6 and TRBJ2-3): GAGVSQSPRYKVTKRGQDVALRCDPISGHVSLYWYRQALGQGPEFLTYFNYEAQQDKSGLPNDRFSAERPEGSISTLTIQRTEQRDSAMYRCASSLTLAGGSDTQYFGPGTRLTVL.